This TCR beta chain was profiled in a study of T cells in tuberculosis (dated by TCRdb to the late 2010s). At the level of the whole study: In the study, CD1B tetramers and high-throughput TCR immunosequencing were combined to characterize T cells specific for the mycobacterial lipid antigen glucose monomycolate (GMM). A South African clinical cohort compared IGRA-negative adolescents, IGRA-positive adolescents with latent tuberculosis and adults with active tuberculosis, about ten per group. Active tuberculosis patient PBMC were archived before or within 7 days of starting standard anti-tuberculosis treatment. What the authors observed across the whole study: Clinical samples were selected based on the availability of cryopreserved specimens, with adults included as active tuberculosis cases and adolescents included as controls. Shorter CDR3-alpha lengths in active tuberculosis patients partly drove the smaller NN-distances, and the TCR-beta difference was not statistically significant. Smaller mean NN-distances to GMM-specific TCRs were observed in active tuberculosis TCR-alpha repertoires than in IGRA-negative controls, suggesting clonal expansion of GMM-specific TCRs. Using GEM motif frequencies, a classifier achieved about 63% accuracy, whereas a classifier built on the diverse GMM-specific repertoire got to under 90% accuracy (AUROC approximately 0.93).

TCR libraries were generated with the immunoSEQ multiplex PCR assay, using TCR-beta and/or TCR-alpha/delta assays for each sample. Amplified TCR libraries were sequenced on the Illumina high-throughput platform. The study's processing was this. Clustering and dimensionality reduction relied on pairwise TCRdist distances among GMM-specific receptors from T cells that were either sorted ex vivo or expanded in vitro. The score assigned to each clinical repertoire was mean NN-distance, meaning the average TCRdist to the nearest 10% of tetramer-positive reference sequences. GEM TCR motif frequency was calculated as the fraction of unique TCRs that matched known GEM sequences by V/J usage and CDR3 length. Linear discriminant analysis with leave-one-out cross-validation, implemented in scikit-learn, was used to classify active tuberculosis. TCRdb holds this immuneACCESS table with in-frame rearrangements only. Some clones are missing; in checked studies, unresolved V genes explain under half, and the rest has no known cause. That table gives V, J and clone size, and the DNA gave D and trimming. The sample table holds about 40,000 clones, of which less than 95% were seen once. Around 4% of the sample is taken by the ten largest.

Per the publication, the time point label means: new active TB diagnosis, blood taken before or within 7 days of starting treatment. Patients with active tuberculosis were defined as newly diagnosed, HIV-seronegative South African adults aged 18 years or older. Active tuberculosis was confirmed by positive sputum smear microscopy and/or positive M. tuberculosis culture. Immunosequencing was performed on unsorted cryopreserved PBMC and covered roughly 100,000 T cells per clinical donor on average. On this clone: Its recognized antigen is unknown. Base qualities are missing; no much larger clone stands one base away.

This sequence was found in an adult with tuberculosis. This specimen consisted of PBMCs, obtained at tuberculosis diagnosis.

The encoded CDR3 is CASSYTSHTTSEAFF. The nucleotides read TGTGCCAGCAGTTACACCAGTCATACTACCTCCGAAGCTTTCTTT. The sequence links TRBV6-5 to TRBJ1-1, with no D gene named confidently. V lost 2 bases and J lost 8 bases; the stretch between them is 18 bases long. Including cysteine and phenylalanine, the CDR3 has 15 amino acids. The sequence is cut down to CDR3 DNA, 45 bases in frame from base 1. Looking up the germline V gene yields CDR1 MNHEY and CDR2 SVGAGI.